A single sample is the source of the 25 T cell receptor beta chains below, sequenced in a study of post-analysis software for immune sequencing data. Libraries were made from TCR beta cDNA, and they carried unique molecular identifiers. TCRdb re-called the PCR reads with MiXCR, one entry per CDR3 protein. The table has more than 450,000 distinct CDR3 sequences, about 40% seen once. Study findings and constraints: Controls showed lower frequencies than patients for 4 or 5 TRBV segments, and TRBV5-6, TRBV5-1 and TRBV20-1 were among these.

These TCRs' antigens remain unknown. Input material: blood. The receptors were gathered from a girl between 10 and 17 years old with multiple sclerosis.

Only a few counts were recorded for this clonotype. V gene TRBV7-9 combines with J gene TRBJ2-3; no definite D call. There are 14 residues in the CDR3. Trimming pared 5 bases from V and 0 bases from J, leaving 9 bases between. Per the germline V gene, CDR1 is SEHNR and CDR2 is FQNEAQ (reference sequence). CDR3 bases: TGTGCCAGCAGCGGGAAGGGAAGCACAGATACGCAGTATTTT. It translates to CASSGKGSTDTQYF.

The chain joins TRBV6-5 to TRBJ2-7; 12 nucleotides line up with TRBD2. CDR3 length equals 16 residues. CDR1 and CDR2 (germline): MNHEY, SVGAGI. V was clipped by 6 bases and J by 2 bases; unmatched bases: 8. In nucleotides, the CDR3 is TGTGCCAGCAGACCTCTGACTAGCGGGGGAACCTACGAGCAGTACTTC. It specifies CASRPLTSGGTYEQYF.

The rearrangement joins TRBV20-1 to TRBJ2-4; 10 bases are a match to TRBD2. V dropped 0 bases and J dropped 13; count of bases not matched to a gene: 15. CDR1 is DFQATT, CDR2 SNEGSKA, per germline (reference sequence). The CDR3 has 16 residues. The CDR3 reads CSARDPTSGASGEQYF. Written as DNA, the CDR3 is TGCAGTGCTAGAGATCCAACTAGCGGGGCCTCGGGGGAGCAGTACTTC.

The chain joins TRBV12-3 or TRBV12-4 to TRBJ2-1, with D possibly matching TRBD1 (5 bases). This CDR3 has 17 residues. V was cut by 6 bases and J by 4 bases, with 22 bases left in between. The CDR3 DNA is TGTGCCAGCAGCCCTGGGGTCCCCGTAGGGGTATACAATGAGCAGTTCTTC. Encoded protein: CASSPGVPVGVYNEQFF.

This clonotype was seen more than once but under ten times. CDR3 region: CASSFQQWQYF. The CDR3 coding sequence is TGTGCCAGCAGTTTCCAACAGTGGCAGTACTTC. The chain carries TRBV12-3 or TRBV12-4 and TRBJ2-7; D call uncertain. Trimming left V 3 bases short and J 9 bases short, with 9 bases between. This CDR3 has 11 residues.

This clonotype was observed a few times. This rearrangement joins TRBV12-3 or TRBV12-4 to TRBJ2-7; 9 nucleotides agree with TRBD1. Trimming cost V 5 bases and J 0 bases; bases outside gene matches: 5. This CDR3 has 15 residues. CDR3 amino acids: CASSTGTGPSYEQYF. CDR3 nucleotide sequence: TGTGCCAGCAGTACCGGGACAGGGCCCTCCTACGAGCAGTACTTC.

This chain joins TRBV4-1 and TRBJ1-2; possibly TRBD1 for D (6 bases). CDR1 is MGHRA and CDR2 is YSYEKL in the germline V gene. The CDR3 spans 17 residues. Trimming shortened V by 4 bases and J by 7 bases, and 25 bases separated the two germline ends. The CDR3 loop is CASSLRSMWGARSGYTF. CDR3 in DNA: TGCGCCAGCAGCCTTCGTTCGATGTGGGGGGCAAGGTCTGGCTACACCTTC.

Only a few counts were recorded for this clonotype. This could be a read error, since a much larger clone is one nucleotide away. The chain has TRBV6-4 and TRBJ2-3; TRBD2 might be the D (6 bases). From germline, CDR1 is MRHNA and CDR2 SNTAGT. The CDR3 contains 15 residues. V was shortened by 4 bases and J by 0 bases, with 11 bases between the two germline ends. The CDR3 sequence is CASSVRAGSTDTQYF. CDR3 in DNA: TGTGCCAGCAGTGTCCGAGCGGGCAGCACAGATACGCAGTATTTT.

The sample holds a few counts of this clonotype. The rearrangement uses TRBV12-3 or TRBV12-4 and TRBJ2-1; D remains unclear. Deletions cut 5 bases from V and 6 bases from J, with 8 bases between. The CDR3 contains 12 residues. CDR3 loop: CASSGVPNEQFF. CDR3 in DNA: TGTGCCAGCAGTGGAGTCCCCAATGAGCAGTTCTTC.

The chain links TRBV6-5 to TRBJ2-7, with a tentative D call TRBD2 (5 bases). Trimming removed 8 bases at V and 5 bases at J, with 13 bases between. Germline assignment: CDR1 MNHEY and CDR2 SVGAGI. The CDR3 totals 12 residues. The CDR3 sequence: CASQTSGNEQYF. CDR3 nucleotides: TGTGCCAGCCAGACATCCGGGAACGAGCAGTACTTC.

This clonotype was detected only a few times. The J gene is TRBJ2-1, the V gene TRBV24-1, with D perhaps being TRBD1 or TRBD2 (7 bases each). V gave up 6 bases and J gave up 1 base, with 15 bases separating them. The germline V gene encodes CDR1 KGHDR and CDR2 SFDVKD. This CDR3 comprises 16 residues. CDR3 in amino acids: CATSNSGGGSYNEQFF. In DNA, the CDR3 is TGTGCCACCAGTAATTCAGGGGGGGGATCCTACAATGAGCAGTTCTTC.

CDR3 sequence (DNA): TGCAGTGCTGGATCAGAAACTGGGGCAGATACGCAGTATTTT. Translating gives CSAGSETGADTQYF. This sequence joins TRBV20-1 and TRBJ2-3; D gene ambiguous. Germline assignment: CDR1 DFQATT and CDR2 SNEGSKA (reference sequence). Trimming took 5 bases from V and 4 from J, leaving 16 bases between them. CDR3 length: 14 amino acids.

Of note for this clonotype: Germline and junction disagree at one end, which may indicate a read error. CDR3 nucleotide sequence: TGTGCTAGCAGCAGTACCCAGGCGGCGGGAGGACGGCAGTTCTTC. It codes for CASSSTQAAGGRQFF. This sequence joins TRBV7-7 and TRBJ2-1, with TRBD2 identical over 8 bases. The CDR3 spans 15 residues. Germline CDR1 reads SSHAT; CDR2 reads FNYEAQ (reference sequence). Drawing the rest from reference TRBV7-7 and TRBJ2-1, the complete variable domain is GAGVSQSPRYKVTKRGQDVTLRCDPISSHATLYWYQQALGQGPEFLTYFNYEAQPDKSGLPSDRFSAERPEGSISTLTIQRTEQRDSAMYRCASSSTQAAGGRQFFGPGTRLTVL.

This clonotype showed up just a few times. At one of its ends the junction is not consistent with the germline gene, which may arise from a read error. The chain links TRBV29-1 to TRBJ1-2; TRBD1 might be the D (5 bases). The CDR3 is made up of 14 amino acids. Looked up from germline, CDR1 is SQVTM and CDR2 is ANQGSEA. This CDR3 reads CGVESTARGYGYTF. CDR3 in DNA: TGCGGCGTTGAATCTACAGCCCGGGGGTATGGCTACACCTTC.

This clonotype has only a few counts. The genes are TRBV4-2 and TRBJ2-7; weak D call: TRBD2 (6 bases). Deletions cut 4 bases from V and 0 bases from J, with 16 bases between. The CDR3 extends over 16 amino acids. Germline V lookup: CDR1 LGHNA, CDR2 YNFKEQ. The CDR3 DNA follows: TGTGCCAGCAGCCCCCGGGTTGGGGGGATCTCCTACGAGCAGTACTTC. Translation gives CASSPRVGGISYEQYF.

This chain joins TRBV5-1 and TRBJ1-1; possibly TRBD1 for D (6 bases). V was clipped by 2 bases and J by 5 bases, with 13 bases between them. Germline loops: CDR1 SGHRS, CDR2 YFSETQ. This CDR3 has 14 amino acids. CDR3 DNA sequence: TGCGCCAGCAGCTTAAAAGGACAGTTGACTGAAGCTTTCTTT. Translation: CASSLKGQLTEAFF.

The chain is built from TRBV5-1 and TRBJ2-5, with a possible D match to TRBD1 (8 bases). CDR3 length: 14 residues. Per the germline V gene, CDR1 is SGHRS and CDR2 is YFSETQ. V gave up 4 bases and J gave up 7 bases, with 17 bases separating them. This CDR3 reads CASSPGQGGWTQYF. The CDR3 DNA reads as TGCGCCAGCAGCCCAGGACAGGGAGGGTGGACCCAGTACTTC.

The genes are TRBV4-1 and TRBJ2-1; 14 bases map to TRBD2. The germline CDR1 and CDR2 sequences are MGHRA and YSYEKL. J gave up 8 bases and V 3 bases, and 6 bases lay outside the gene matches. This CDR3 spans 16 amino acids. The CDR3 is CASSQVGTSGGYEQFF. The DNA for the CDR3 is TGCGCCAGCAGCCAGGTAGGGACTAGCGGGGGCTATGAGCAGTTCTTC.

This clonotype was detected a few times. The chain combines TRBV7-9 with TRBJ2-7, with D uncertain. Trimming shortened V by 5 bases and J by 2 bases, and 28 bases separated the two germline ends. The CDR3 sequence is 19 residues long. Germline CDR1 is SEHNR and CDR2 is FQNEAQ (reference sequence). DNA for the CDR3: TGTGCCAGCAGCACACCCATGGGCCCTAACCTCTCTCCTACCTACGAGCAGTACTTC. Amino acids: CASSTPMGPNLSPTYEQYF.

The rearrangement uses TRBV12-3 or TRBV12-4 and TRBJ1-5; D possibly corresponds to TRBD1 (6 bases). The germline V and J ends were trimmed by 5 bases and 7 bases, with 18 bases remaining between them. CDR3 length: 15 residues. The CDR3 bases are TGTGCCAGCAGTCCGCCAGGGGCCGGGTCGCAGCCCCAGCATTTT. Amino acid sequence: CASSPPGAGSQPQHF.

J is TRBJ2-3 and V is TRBV6-2 or TRBV6-3; the D is unclear. The CDR3 covers 13 residues. Germline V gene data show CDR1 as MNHEY and CDR2 as SVGEGT. Deletions cut 5 bases from V and 7 bases from J, with 13 bases between. CDR3 residues: CASSPSWLYTQYF. In DNA, the CDR3 is TGTGCCAGCAGTCCGAGTTGGTTGTATACGCAGTATTTT.

The chain joins TRBV5-5 to TRBJ2-1; D call uncertain. CDR1 and CDR2 (germline): SGHKS, YYEKEE (reference sequence). This CDR3 spans 15 amino acids. Trimming shortened V by 4 bases and J by 0 bases, and 11 bases separated the two germline ends. The CDR3 loop reads CASSRDPSSYNEQFF. CDR3 in DNA: TGTGCCAGCAGCCGCGATCCCAGCTCCTACAATGAGCAGTTCTTC.

In regard to this clonotype: One junction end disagrees with the germline gene, perhaps due to a read error. J is TRBJ2-1 and V is TRBV27, with TRBD2 identical over 10 bases. The germline gives CDR1 MNHEY, CDR2 SMNVEV (reference sequence). This CDR3 has 15 residues. The CDR3, as DNA: TGTGCCAGCAGTTCCGGACTAGCGGCCTACAATGAGCGGTTCTTC. This gives the protein CASSSGLAAYNERFF.

This clonotype was seen only a few times. The chain carries TRBV12-3 or TRBV12-4 and TRBJ2-1; possible D gene TRBD1, 5 bases. Deletions cut 3 bases from V and 5 bases from J, with 11 bases between. There are 14 residues in the CDR3. CDR3 region: CASSFDRSNNEQFF. Here the CDR3 DNA reads TGTGCCAGCAGTTTCGACAGAAGTAACAATGAGCAGTTCTTC.

The CDR3 sequence is CATSTTDQDTQYF. DNA for the CDR3: TGTGCCACCAGCACGACAGATCAAGATACGCAGTATTTT. V gene TRBV15 combines with J gene TRBJ2-3; D is possibly TRBD1 (5 bases). CDR3 length equals 13 residues. The ends were cut back, 4 bases at V and 5 bases at J, with 10 bases in the middle. The germline gives CDR1 LNHNV, CDR2 YYDKDF (reference sequence).